What follows are 3 T cell receptor beta chains derived from one specimen sequenced in a study of response to subunit inactivated influenza vaccine (dated by TCRdb to 2016 to 2018). The library was obtained by RT-PCR. Sequencing was performed on an Illumina HiSeq 2500. The public reads were quality trimmed at Q25 with fastp and then assembled into clones with MiXCR by TCRdb, keeping productive beta chains. Rows merge per CDR3 protein into single entries with the most common DNA and genes. Counted in this sample were approximately 490,000 distinct CDR3 sequences; under 8.5% of them appeared once. Around 13% of the sample is in the top ten clones. The sequences come from PBMCs from blood, collected roughly 24 months after vaccination. Source of these receptors: a man between 50 and 75 years old who received an inactivated influenza vaccine. Donor details come from another sample of the same person, matched by shared clones.

The J gene is TRBJ2-5, the V gene TRBV6-5; D possibly matches TRBD1 or TRBD2 (5 bases each). Germline V lookup: CDR1 MNHEY, CDR2 SVGAGI. The CDR3 sequence is 15 residues long. The germline V and J ends were trimmed by 2 bases and 5 bases, with 15 bases remaining between them. The CDR3 protein is CASSYKLGVEETQYF. As DNA, the CDR3 is TGTGCCAGCAGTTACAAGTTGGGGGTGGAGGAGACCCAGTACTTC.

The rearrangement links TRBV28 to TRBJ2-1; 7 bases are a match to TRBD2. The junction had 3 bases not matched to a gene; V was cut back by 6 bases and J by 4 bases. This CDR3 contains 13 residues. Germline loops: CDR1 MDHEN, CDR2 SYDVKM. CDR3 amino acids: CASRTSYYNEQFF. The DNA of the CDR3 is TGTGCCAGCAGGACTAGCTATTACAATGAGCAGTTCTTC.

This clonotype was counted ten times or more. The chain uses TRBV29-1 and TRBJ1-1; possible D gene TRBD1, 5 bases. V lost 5 bases and J 4 bases, leaving 14 bases between the germline ends. Per germline, CDR1 SQVTM and CDR2 ANQGSEA. The length of the CDR3 is 13 residues. The CDR3 DNA reads as TGCAGCGTTTCGGGGGGAGGACCCACTGAAGCTTTCTTT. Translation gives CSVSGGGPTEAFF.